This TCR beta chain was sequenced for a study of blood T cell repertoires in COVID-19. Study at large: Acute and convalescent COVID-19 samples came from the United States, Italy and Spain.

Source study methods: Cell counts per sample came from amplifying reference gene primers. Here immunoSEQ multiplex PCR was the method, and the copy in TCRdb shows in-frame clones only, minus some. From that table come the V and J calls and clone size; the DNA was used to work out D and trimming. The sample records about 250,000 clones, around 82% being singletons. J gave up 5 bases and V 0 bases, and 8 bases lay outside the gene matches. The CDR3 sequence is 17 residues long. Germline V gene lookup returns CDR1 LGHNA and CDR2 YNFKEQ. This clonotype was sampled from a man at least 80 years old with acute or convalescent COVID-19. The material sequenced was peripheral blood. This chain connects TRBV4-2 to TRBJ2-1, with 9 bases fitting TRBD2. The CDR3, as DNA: TGTGCCAGCAGCCAAGACGTGGCGGGGGGGCTAAACAATGAGCAGTTCTTC. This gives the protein CASSQDVAGGLNNEQFF.